What follows are 23 T cell receptor beta chains derived from one specimen sequenced in a study of blood T cell repertoires in COVID-19 (dated by TCRdb to 2019 to 2021). The library relied on the immunoSEQ multiplex PCR assay. The source is immuneACCESS, and TCRdb retained only in-frame sequences with V and J called. Part of the clones is not carried over; for the studies checked, unresolved V genes explain less than half of this, and the remainder is unexplained. The table for this sample lists around 130,000 clones; about 83% of them were counted only once. The ten largest clones capture roughly 3.5% of the sample. The sample taken for sequencing was PBMCs or T cells enriched from blood (not recorded which). The receptor set was obtained from a woman aged 50 to 65 with acute COVID-19.

The chain employs TRBV3-1 (or the pseudogene TRBV3-2) and TRBJ2-1; 7 positions agree with TRBD2. V gave up 4 bases and J gave up 6 bases; unmatched junction bases: 6. Germline V gene sequence: CDR1 LGHDT, CDR2 YNNKEL (reference sequence). The CDR3 is 14 amino acids. This CDR3 is CASSLRRELNEQFF. DNA of the CDR3: TGTGCCAGCAGCCTTAGGCGGGAGCTCAATGAGCAGTTCTTC.

V is TRBV7-3 and J is TRBJ2-1, with a tentative D call TRBD2 (5 bases). Germline CDR1 and CDR2: SGHTA and FQGTGA. The CDR3 loop spans 12 amino acids. V dropped 1 base and J dropped 10 bases, with 8 bases sitting between them. Here the CDR3 DNA reads TGTGCCAGCAGCTTAATGGCGGGCGAGCAGTTCTTC. This gives the protein CASSLMAGEQFF.

The chain has TRBV25-1 and TRBJ1-1; D is perhaps TRBD1 (6 bases). This CDR3 spans 16 amino acids. Trimming left V 3 bases short and J 4 bases short, with 18 bases between. CDR1 and CDR2 (germline): MGHDK, SYGVNS. The CDR3 loop reads CASSEHGEGGLTEAFF. In DNA, the CDR3 is TGTGCCAGCAGTGAGCATGGGGAGGGGGGCCTCACTGAAGCTTTCTTT.

The chain has TRBV6-2 or TRBV6-3 and TRBJ2-3; 14 bases match TRBD2. CDR1 is MNHEY, CDR2 SVGEGT, per germline. This CDR3 is built from 20 residues. V was clipped by 2 bases and J by 1 base; unmatched bases: 11. CDR3 DNA sequence: TGTGCCAGCAGTTACCCGGGACTAGCGGGAGAGGGTGTTGGCACAGATACGCAGTATTTT. It yields the protein CASSYPGLAGEGVGTDTQYF.

CDR3 in amino acids: CASTGGYGYTF. As DNA, the CDR3 is TGTGCCAGTACAGGGGGCTATGGCTACACCTTC. V gene TRBV27 combines with J gene TRBJ1-2; TRBD1 matches at 8 bases. Per the germline V gene, CDR1 is MNHEY and CDR2 is SMNVEV (reference sequence). CDR3 size: 11 residues. V lost 9 bases to trimming and J lost 4 bases; unmatched junction nucleotides: 1.

The CDR3 protein is CASSPRGEETQYF. CDR3 sequence (DNA): TGTGCCAGCAGCCCCCGGGGGGAAGAGACCCAGTACTTC. The genes are TRBV11-3 and TRBJ2-5, with 7 positions matching TRBD2. From germline, CDR1 is SGHNT and CDR2 YENEEA. The CDR3 contains 13 residues. V shed 5 bases and J 3 bases; nucleotides not matched to a gene: 3.

V gene TRBV5-1 combines with J gene TRBJ2-1, with D perhaps matching TRBD1 (6 bases). Looked up from germline, CDR1 is SGHRS and CDR2 is YFSETQ. Trimming pared 2 bases from V and 7 bases from J, leaving 13 bases between. CDR3 size: 14 residues. DNA of the CDR3: TGCGCCAGCAGCTTTCAGGGGCTCGAGAATGAGCAGTTCTTC. It yields the protein CASSFQGLENEQFF.

The V call is TRBV10-3, the J call TRBJ2-7, with D tentatively TRBD2 (6 bases). Germline CDR1 is ENHRY and CDR2 is SYGVKD. CDR3 size: 13 residues. The V gene lost 10 bases and the J gene lost 3 bases, with 16 bases spanning the gap. The CDR3 bases are TGTGCCACCACTGGGCAGGGAGGCTACGAGCAGTACTTC. Translated: CATTGQGGYEQYF.

The chain has TRBV19 and TRBJ1-2; TRBD1 matches 7 bases. J lost 2 bases, V lost 4 bases, and 4 bases had no gene match. In germline, CDR1 is LNHDA, CDR2 SQIVND (reference sequence). CDR3 size: 14 residues. The CDR3 DNA reads as TGTGCCAGTAGTACTAGGACAGGCAACTATGGCTACACCTTC. Its translation is CASSTRTGNYGYTF.

The gene calls are TRBV7-2 and TRBJ2-3; 7 nucleotides align to TRBD2. V was pared by 8 bases and J by 0 bases, with 8 bases of the junction left unmatched. Germline lookup yields CDR1 SGHTA and CDR2 FQGNSA. The length of the CDR3 is 15 residues. The CDR3 DNA reads as TGTGCCAGCGGCCGGGACTACTCTAGCACAGATACGCAGTATTTT. Translated, it gives CASGRDYSSTDTQYF. The full variable domain, its missing parts supplied by reference TRBV7-2 and TRBJ2-3, is GAGVSQSPSNKVTEKGKDVELRCDPISGHTALYWYRQSLGQGLEFLIYFQGNSAPDKSGLPSDRFSAERTGGSVSTLTIQRTQQEDSAVYLCASGRDYSSTDTQYFGPGTRLTVL.

J is TRBJ2-5 and V is TRBV4-1; TRBD2 is a possible D gene (5 bases). In germline, CDR1 is MGHRA, CDR2 YSYEKL. The CDR3 extends over 15 amino acids. V was clipped by 1 base and J by 4 bases, with 13 bases between them. The CDR3 sequence: CASSQAAGSPETQYF. The DNA of the CDR3 is TGCGCCAGCAGCCAAGCGGCGGGTTCCCCAGAGACCCAGTACTTC.

This chain links TRBV7-9 with TRBJ1-6, with 8 bases aligning to TRBD1. Germline V gene sequence: CDR1 SEHNR, CDR2 FQNEAQ (reference sequence). Trimming removed 7 bases from V and 10 bases from J; junction bases left unmatched: 9. The CDR3 has 14 residues. DNA for the CDR3: TGTGCCAGCACTCAACAGGGGGTCGGATCACCCCTCCACTTT. Protein sequence: CASTQQGVGSPLHF.

J is TRBJ1-1 and V is TRBV2; D is unresolved. The germline gives CDR1 SNHLY, CDR2 FYNNEI. V lost 3 bases and J 4 bases, leaving 15 bases between the germline ends. The CDR3 runs to 15 residues. CDR3: CASSDRYGEGTEAFF. The CDR3 region has the DNA TGTGCCAGCAGTGATCGGTATGGGGAGGGCACTGAAGCTTTCTTT.

The chain employs TRBV9 and TRBJ2-1; TRBD2 matches 10 bases. The CDR3 contains 15 residues. Trimming took 3 bases from V and 4 from J; bases not matched to a gene: 4. Germline assignment: CDR1 SGDLS and CDR2 YYNGEE. The CDR3 reads CASSGTSGGYNEQFF. CDR3 nucleotide sequence: TGTGCCAGCAGCGGGACTAGCGGAGGGTACAATGAGCAGTTCTTC.

The rearrangement joins TRBV6-5 to TRBJ2-1, with 10 bases matching TRBD2. Looked up from germline, CDR1 is MNHEY and CDR2 is SVGAGI. The CDR3 totals 15 residues. Trimming cost V 8 bases and J 4 bases; bases outside gene matches: 8. The chain's CDR3 is CASERTSGRYNEQFF. In nucleotides, the CDR3 is TGTGCCAGCGAAAGGACTAGCGGAAGGTACAATGAGCAGTTCTTC.

As for this clone: One end of the junction does not line up with germline, which may come from a read error. The chain employs TRBV2 and TRBJ2-3, with 7 bases matching TRBD2. Looked up from germline, CDR1 is SNHLY and CDR2 is FYNNEI. The CDR3 sequence is 13 residues long. The CDR3 loop is CASSDQLGLQPDF. The CDR3 DNA is TGTGCCAGCAGTGATCAGTTGGGACTACAGCCGGATTTT.

The chain is built from TRBV5-1 and TRBJ2-2; possibly TRBD2 for D (6 bases). Germline V gene sequence: CDR1 SGHRS, CDR2 YFSETQ. The V and J ends lost 3 bases and 0 bases respectively, with 21 bases between them. This CDR3 region has 19 residues. The CDR3 coding sequence is TGCGCCAGCAGCTGGACGGACGGGGGTAGGTTTACGAACACCGGGGAGCTGTTTTTT. Its translation is CASSWTDGGRFTNTGELFF.

The chain couples TRBV2 to TRBJ1-2; 9 bases fit TRBD1. Germline V gene sequence: CDR1 SNHLY, CDR2 FYNNEI. CDR3 length: 14 amino acids. J was trimmed by 7 bases and V by 6 bases; bases with no gene match: 9. CDR3 sequence: CASRPRTGASGYTF. The CDR3 region has the DNA TGTGCCAGCAGACCACGGACAGGGGCTAGTGGCTACACCTTC.

V usage is TRBV29-1 and J usage is TRBJ2-5; D remains ambiguous. Germline V gene data show CDR1 as SQVTM and CDR2 as ANQGSEA. Deletions cut 4 bases from V and 2 bases from J, with 8 bases between. The CDR3 totals 12 residues. CDR3 loop: CSVVRPQETQYF. CDR3 nucleotides: TGCAGCGTTGTGCGTCCACAAGAGACCCAGTACTTC.

The chain recombines TRBV27 with TRBJ2-3; 10 bases fit TRBD2. The V gene end was trimmed by 5 bases and the J gene end by 2 bases; junction bases not matched to a gene: 1. There are 14 residues in the CDR3. Germline CDR1 MNHEY, CDR2 SMNVEV (reference sequence). The chain's CDR3 is CASSGLADTDTQYF. CDR3 DNA sequence: TGTGCCAGCAGTGGACTAGCGGACACAGATACGCAGTATTTT.

The chain carries TRBV24-1 and TRBJ2-7, with 11 bases fitting TRBD1. The CDR3 contains 15 residues. V gave up 4 bases and J gave up 6 bases; unmatched junction bases: 7. Looked up from germline, CDR1 is KGHDR and CDR2 is SFDVKD. The CDR3 is CATSDPGDRGGEQYF. CDR3 bases: TGTGCCACCAGTGACCCGGGGGACAGGGGGGGCGAGCAGTACTTC.

The genes are TRBV24-1 and TRBJ1-1; TRBD1 is a possible D gene (5 bases). Trimming left V 7 bases short and J 1 base short, with 12 bases between. Germline V lookup: CDR1 KGHDR, CDR2 SFDVKD. This CDR3 spans 14 amino acids. The CDR3 sequence: CATRGTGGNTEAFF. Here the CDR3 DNA reads TGTGCCACCAGAGGGACTGGGGGGAACACTGAAGCTTTCTTT.

The J gene is TRBJ2-7, the V gene TRBV6-5; 14 bases match TRBD2. Germline CDR1 and CDR2: MNHEY and SVGAGI. Trimming removed 6 bases from V and 4 bases from J; junction bases left unmatched: 5. This CDR3 has 15 residues. The DNA of the CDR3 is TGTGCCAGCAGCGCGGGACTAGCGGGAGCTTACGAGCAGTACTTC. Residues: CASSAGLAGAYEQYF.